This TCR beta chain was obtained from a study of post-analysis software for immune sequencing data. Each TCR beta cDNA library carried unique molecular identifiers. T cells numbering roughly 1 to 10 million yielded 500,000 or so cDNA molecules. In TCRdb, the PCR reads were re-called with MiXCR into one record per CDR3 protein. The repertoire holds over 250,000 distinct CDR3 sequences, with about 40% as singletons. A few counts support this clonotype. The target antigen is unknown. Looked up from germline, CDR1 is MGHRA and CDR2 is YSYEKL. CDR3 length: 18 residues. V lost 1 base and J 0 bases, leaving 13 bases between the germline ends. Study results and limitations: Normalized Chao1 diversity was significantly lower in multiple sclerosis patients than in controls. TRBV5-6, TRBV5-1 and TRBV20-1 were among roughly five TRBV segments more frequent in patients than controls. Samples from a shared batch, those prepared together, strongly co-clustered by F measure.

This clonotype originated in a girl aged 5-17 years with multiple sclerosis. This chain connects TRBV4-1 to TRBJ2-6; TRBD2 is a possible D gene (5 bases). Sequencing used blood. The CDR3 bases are TGCGCCAGCAGCCAAGGTGGAGGCACCCTCTCTGGGGCCAACGTCCTGACTTTC. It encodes CASSQGGGTLSGANVLTF.